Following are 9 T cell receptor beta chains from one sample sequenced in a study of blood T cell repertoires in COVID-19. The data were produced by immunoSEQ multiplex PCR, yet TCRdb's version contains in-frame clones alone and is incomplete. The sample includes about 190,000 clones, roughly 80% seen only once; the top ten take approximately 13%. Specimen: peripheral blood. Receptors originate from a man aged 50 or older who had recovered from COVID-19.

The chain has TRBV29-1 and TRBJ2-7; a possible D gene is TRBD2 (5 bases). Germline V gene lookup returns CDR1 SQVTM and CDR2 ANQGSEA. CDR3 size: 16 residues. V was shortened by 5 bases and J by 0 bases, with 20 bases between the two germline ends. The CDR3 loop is CSVSGIDGGPSYEQYF. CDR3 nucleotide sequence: TGCAGCGTTTCGGGAATCGACGGAGGACCCTCCTACGAGCAGTACTTC.

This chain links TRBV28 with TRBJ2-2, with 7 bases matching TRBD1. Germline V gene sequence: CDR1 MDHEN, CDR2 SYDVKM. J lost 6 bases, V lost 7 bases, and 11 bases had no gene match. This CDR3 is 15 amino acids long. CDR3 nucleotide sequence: TGTGCCAGCATACCGGGCAGGGGGTTTTCCGGGGAGCTGTTTTTT. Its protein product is CASIPGRGFSGELFF.

The CDR3 spells CASSPNFNIQYF. In DNA form, the CDR3 reads TGTGCCAGTAGTCCAAACTTCAACATTCAGTACTTC. This sequence joins TRBV19 and TRBJ2-4; no reliable D call. Germline CDR1 is LNHDA and CDR2 is SQIVND (reference sequence). The CDR3 length is 12 residues. V was shortened by 5 bases and J by 7 bases, with 9 bases between the two germline ends.

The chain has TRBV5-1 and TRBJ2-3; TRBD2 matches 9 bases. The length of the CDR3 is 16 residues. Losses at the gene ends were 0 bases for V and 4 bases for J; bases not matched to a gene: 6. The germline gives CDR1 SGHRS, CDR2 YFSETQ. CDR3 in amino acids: CASSLAAVAGADTQYF. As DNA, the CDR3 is TGCGCCAGCAGCTTGGCCGCGGTAGCGGGAGCAGATACGCAGTATTTT. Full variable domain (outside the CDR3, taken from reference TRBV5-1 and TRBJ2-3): KAGVTQTPRYLIKTRGQQVTLSCSPISGHRSVSWYQQTPGQGLQFLFEYFSETQRNKGNFPGRFSGRQFSNSRSEMNVSTLELGDSALYLCASSLAAVAGADTQYFGPGTRLTVL.

DNA for the CDR3: TGTGCCAGTAGTATAGAATCCGGGACTAGCTTTGTCGAGCAGTACTTC. Translating it yields CASSIESGTSFVEQYF. V gene TRBV19 combines with J gene TRBJ2-7, with 9 bases lining up with TRBD2. The CDR3 runs to 16 residues. J lost 6 bases, V lost 0 bases, and 9 bases had no gene match. CDR1 and CDR2 from the germline V gene are LNHDA and SQIVND (reference sequence).

The CDR3 DNA is TGTGCCAGCAGCGTAGTAGCGGGAGAAAATGAGCAGTTCTTC. Protein product: CASSVVAGENEQFF. V is TRBV9 and J is TRBJ2-1; 9 positions agree with TRBD2. There are 14 residues in the CDR3. J was trimmed by 7 bases and V by 0 bases; bases with no gene match: 2. Germline CDR1 is SGDLS and CDR2 is YYNGEE.

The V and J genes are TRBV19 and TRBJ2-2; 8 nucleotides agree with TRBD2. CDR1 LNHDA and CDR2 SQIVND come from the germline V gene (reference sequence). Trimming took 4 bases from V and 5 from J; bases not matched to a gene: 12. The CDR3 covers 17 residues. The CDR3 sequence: CASSNTYSLAGTGELFF. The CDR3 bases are TGTGCCAGTAGTAACACCTATTCGCTAGCGGGTACCGGGGAGCTGTTTTTT.

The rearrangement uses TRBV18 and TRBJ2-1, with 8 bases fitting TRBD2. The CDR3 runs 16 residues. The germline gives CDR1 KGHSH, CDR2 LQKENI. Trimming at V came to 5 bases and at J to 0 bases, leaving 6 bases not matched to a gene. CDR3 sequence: CASSSGGSSSYNEQFF. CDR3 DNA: TGTGCCAGCTCATCGGGGGGGAGTAGCTCCTACAATGAGCAGTTCTTC.

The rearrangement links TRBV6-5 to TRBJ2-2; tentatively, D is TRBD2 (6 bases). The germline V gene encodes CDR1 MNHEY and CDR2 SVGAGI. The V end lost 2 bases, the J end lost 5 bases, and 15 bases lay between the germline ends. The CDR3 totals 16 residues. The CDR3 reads CASSYGAEGRTGELFF. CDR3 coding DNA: TGTGCCAGCAGTTACGGGGCGGAGGGGCGGACCGGGGAGCTGTTTTTT.